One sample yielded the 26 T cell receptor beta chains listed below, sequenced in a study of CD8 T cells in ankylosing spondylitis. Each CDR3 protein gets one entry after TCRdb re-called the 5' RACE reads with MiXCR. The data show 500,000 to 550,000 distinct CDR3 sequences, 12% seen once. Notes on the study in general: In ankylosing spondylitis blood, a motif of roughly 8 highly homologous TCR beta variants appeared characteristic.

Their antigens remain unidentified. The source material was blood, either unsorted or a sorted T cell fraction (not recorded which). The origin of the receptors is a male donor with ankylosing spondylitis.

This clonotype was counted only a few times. For the CDR3, the DNA is TGCGCCAGCAGCCCCGGATCAGGGAGCACAGATACGCAGTATTTT. This translates into CASSPGSGSTDTQYF. The V gene is TRBV5-1, the J gene TRBJ2-3; D may be TRBD1 (5 bases). Germline V gene data show CDR1 as SGHRS and CDR2 as YFSETQ. The CDR3 totals 15 residues. Trimming took 4 bases from V and 0 from J, leaving 12 bases between them.

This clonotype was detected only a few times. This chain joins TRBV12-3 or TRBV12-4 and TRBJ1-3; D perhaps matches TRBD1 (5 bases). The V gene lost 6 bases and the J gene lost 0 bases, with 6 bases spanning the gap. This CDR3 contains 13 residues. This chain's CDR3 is CASRQVSGNTIYF. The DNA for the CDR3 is TGTGCCAGCAGACAGGTCTCTGGAAACACCATATATTTT.

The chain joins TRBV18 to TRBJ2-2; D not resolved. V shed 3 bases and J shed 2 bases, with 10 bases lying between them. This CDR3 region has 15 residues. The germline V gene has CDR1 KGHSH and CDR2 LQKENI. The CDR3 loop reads CASSPAQDNTGELFF. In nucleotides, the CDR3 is TGTGCCAGCTCACCCGCCCAGGATAACACCGGGGAGCTGTTTTTT. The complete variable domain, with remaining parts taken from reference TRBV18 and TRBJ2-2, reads NAGVMQNPRHLVRRRGQEARLRCSPMKGHSHVYWYRQLPEEGLKFMVYLQKENIIDESGMPKERFSAEFPKEGPSILRIQQVVRGDSAAYFCASSPAQDNTGELFFGEGSRLTVL.

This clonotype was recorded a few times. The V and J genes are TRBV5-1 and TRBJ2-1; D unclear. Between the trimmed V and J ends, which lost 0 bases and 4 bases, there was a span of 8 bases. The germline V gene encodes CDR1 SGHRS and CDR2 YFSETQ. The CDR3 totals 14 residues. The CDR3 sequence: CASSLGRIYNEQFF. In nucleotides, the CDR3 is TGCGCCAGCAGCTTGGGGCGGATTTACAATGAGCAGTTCTTC.

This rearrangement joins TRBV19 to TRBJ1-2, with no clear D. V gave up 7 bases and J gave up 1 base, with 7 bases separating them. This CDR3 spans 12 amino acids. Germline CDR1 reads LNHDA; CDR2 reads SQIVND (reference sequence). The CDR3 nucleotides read TGTGCCAGTATGAGCAATAACTATGGCTACACCTTC. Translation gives CASMSNNYGYTF.

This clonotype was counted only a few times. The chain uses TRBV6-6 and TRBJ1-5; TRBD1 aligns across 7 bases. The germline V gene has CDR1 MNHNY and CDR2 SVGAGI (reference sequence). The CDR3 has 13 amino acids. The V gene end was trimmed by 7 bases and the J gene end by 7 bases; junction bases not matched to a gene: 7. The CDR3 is CASTTGQVQPQHF. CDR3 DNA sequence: TGTGCCAGCACCACAGGACAGGTCCAGCCCCAGCATTTT.

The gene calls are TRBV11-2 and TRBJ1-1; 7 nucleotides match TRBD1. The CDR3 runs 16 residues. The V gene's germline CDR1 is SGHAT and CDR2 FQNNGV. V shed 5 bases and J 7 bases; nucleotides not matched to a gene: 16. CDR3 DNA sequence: TGTGCCAGCAGCCCTCACTTGGCCGGGACAGACCTTGAAGCTTTCTTT. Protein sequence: CASSPHLAGTDLEAFF.

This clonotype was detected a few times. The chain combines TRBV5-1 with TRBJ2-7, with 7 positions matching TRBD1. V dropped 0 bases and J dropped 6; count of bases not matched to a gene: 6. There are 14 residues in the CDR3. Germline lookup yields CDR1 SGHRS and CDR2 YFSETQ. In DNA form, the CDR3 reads TGCGCCAGCAGCTTGGGGACAGGACTTGGCGAGCAGTACTTC. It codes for CASSLGTGLGEQYF.

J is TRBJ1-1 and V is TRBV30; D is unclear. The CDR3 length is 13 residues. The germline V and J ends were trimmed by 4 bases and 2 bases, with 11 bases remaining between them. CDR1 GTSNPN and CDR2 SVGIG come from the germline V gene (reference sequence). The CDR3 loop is CAWNERANTEAFF. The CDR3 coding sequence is TGTGCCTGGAATGAGAGAGCTAACACTGAAGCTTTCTTT.

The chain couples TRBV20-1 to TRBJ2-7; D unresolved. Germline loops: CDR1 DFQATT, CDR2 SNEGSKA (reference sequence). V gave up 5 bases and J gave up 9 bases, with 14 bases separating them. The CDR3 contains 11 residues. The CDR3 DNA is TGCAGTGCTGCGGACCCCTCTGGGCAGTACGTC. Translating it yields CSAADPSGQYV.

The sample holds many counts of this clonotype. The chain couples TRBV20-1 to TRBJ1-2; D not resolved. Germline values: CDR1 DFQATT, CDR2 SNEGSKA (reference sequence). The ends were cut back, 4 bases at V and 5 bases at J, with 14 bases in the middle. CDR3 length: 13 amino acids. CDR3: CSAKKPGKYGYTF. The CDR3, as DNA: TGCAGTGCTAAGAAGCCGGGAAAATATGGCTACACCTTC.

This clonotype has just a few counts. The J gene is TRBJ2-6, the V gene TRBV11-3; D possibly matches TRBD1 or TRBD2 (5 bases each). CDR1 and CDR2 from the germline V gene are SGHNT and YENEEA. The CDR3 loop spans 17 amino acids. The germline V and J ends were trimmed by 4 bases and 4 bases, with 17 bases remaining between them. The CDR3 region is CASSWGPDFAGANVLTF. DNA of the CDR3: TGTGCCAGCAGCTGGGGACCGGATTTCGCAGGGGCCAACGTCCTGACTTTC.

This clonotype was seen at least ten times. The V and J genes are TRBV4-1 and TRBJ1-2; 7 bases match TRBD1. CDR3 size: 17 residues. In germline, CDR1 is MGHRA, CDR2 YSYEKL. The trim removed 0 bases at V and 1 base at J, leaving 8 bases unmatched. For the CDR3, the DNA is TGCGCCAGCAGCCAAGATGGCGGGACAGCCGGTAACTATGGCTACACCTTC. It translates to CASSQDGGTAGNYGYTF.

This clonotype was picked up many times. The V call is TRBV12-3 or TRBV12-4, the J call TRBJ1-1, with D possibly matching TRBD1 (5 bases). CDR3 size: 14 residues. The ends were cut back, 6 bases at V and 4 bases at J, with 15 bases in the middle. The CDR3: CASRLSQGFTEAFF. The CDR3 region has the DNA TGTGCCAGCAGACTCTCCCAGGGTTTCACTGAAGCTTTCTTT.

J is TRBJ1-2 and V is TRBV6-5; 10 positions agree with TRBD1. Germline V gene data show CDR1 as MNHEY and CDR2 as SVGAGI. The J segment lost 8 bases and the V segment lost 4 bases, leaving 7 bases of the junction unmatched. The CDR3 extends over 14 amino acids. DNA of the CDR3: TGTGCCAGCAGTTCTACGGGACAGGGGCTCGGCTACACCTTC. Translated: CASSSTGQGLGYTF.

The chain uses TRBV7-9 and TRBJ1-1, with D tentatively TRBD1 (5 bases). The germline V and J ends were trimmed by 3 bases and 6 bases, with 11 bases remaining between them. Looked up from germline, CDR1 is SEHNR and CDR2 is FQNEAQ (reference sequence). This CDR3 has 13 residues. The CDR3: CASSFVRDSEAFF. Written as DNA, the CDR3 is TGTGCCAGCAGCTTTGTTAGGGACTCTGAAGCTTTCTTT. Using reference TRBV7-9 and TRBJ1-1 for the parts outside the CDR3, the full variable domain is DTGVSQNPRHKITKRGQNVTFRCDPISEHNRLYWYRQTLGQGPEFLTYFQNEAQLEKSRLLSDRFSAERPKGSFSTLEIQRTEQGDSAMYLCASSFVRDSEAFFGQGTRLTVV.

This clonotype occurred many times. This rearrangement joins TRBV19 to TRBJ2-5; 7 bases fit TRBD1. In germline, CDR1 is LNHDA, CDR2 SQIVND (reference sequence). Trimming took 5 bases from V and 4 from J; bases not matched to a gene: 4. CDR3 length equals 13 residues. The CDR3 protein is CASSPGQLETQYF. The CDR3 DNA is TGTGCCAGTAGTCCGGGACAGCTAGAGACCCAGTACTTC.

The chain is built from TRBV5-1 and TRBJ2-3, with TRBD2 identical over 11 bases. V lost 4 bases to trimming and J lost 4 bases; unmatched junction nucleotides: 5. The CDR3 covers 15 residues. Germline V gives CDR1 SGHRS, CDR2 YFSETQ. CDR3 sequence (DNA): TGCGCCAGCAGCCCGACTAGCGGGAACCCAGATACGCAGTATTTT. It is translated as CASSPTSGNPDTQYF. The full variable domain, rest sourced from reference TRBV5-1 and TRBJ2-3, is KAGVTQTPRYLIKTRGQQVTLSCSPISGHRSVSWYQQTPGQGLQFLFEYFSETQRNKGNFPGRFSGRQFSNSRSEMNVSTLELGDSALYLCASSPTSGNPDTQYFGPGTRLTVL.

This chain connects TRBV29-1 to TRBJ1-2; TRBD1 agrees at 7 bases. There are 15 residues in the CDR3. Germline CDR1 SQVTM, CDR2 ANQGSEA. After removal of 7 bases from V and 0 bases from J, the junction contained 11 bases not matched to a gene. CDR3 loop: CSAEGPTGTNYGYTF. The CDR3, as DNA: TGCAGCGCTGAGGGACCGACAGGGACTAACTATGGCTACACCTTC.

The DNA of the CDR3 is TGTGCCAGCAGTTTAAGGCTAGCGGGAGAGACCCAGTACTTC. Its protein product is CASSLRLAGETQYF. The chain links TRBV12-3 or TRBV12-4 to TRBJ2-5; 8 bases are shared with TRBD2. V lost 2 bases and J lost 4; bases outside the gene matches: 3. The CDR3 has 14 residues.

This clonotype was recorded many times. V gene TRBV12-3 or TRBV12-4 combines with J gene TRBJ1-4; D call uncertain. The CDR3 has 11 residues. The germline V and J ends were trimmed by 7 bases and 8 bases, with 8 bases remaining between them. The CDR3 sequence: CASTGDEKLFF. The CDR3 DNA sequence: TGTGCCAGCACAGGAGACGAAAAACTGTTTTTT.

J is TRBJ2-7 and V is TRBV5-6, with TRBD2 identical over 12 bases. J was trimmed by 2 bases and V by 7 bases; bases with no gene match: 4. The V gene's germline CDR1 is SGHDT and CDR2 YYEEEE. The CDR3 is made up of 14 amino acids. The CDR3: CASGPSGRAYEQYV. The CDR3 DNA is TGTGCCAGCGGACCTAGCGGGAGGGCCTACGAGCAGTACGTC.

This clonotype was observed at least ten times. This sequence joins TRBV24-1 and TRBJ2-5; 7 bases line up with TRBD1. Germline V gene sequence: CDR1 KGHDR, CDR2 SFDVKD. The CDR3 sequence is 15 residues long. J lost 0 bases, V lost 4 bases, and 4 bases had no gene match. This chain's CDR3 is CATSEPTGYQETQYF. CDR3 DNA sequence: TGTGCCACCAGTGAGCCGACAGGGTACCAAGAGACCCAGTACTTC.

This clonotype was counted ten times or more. The CDR3 region has the DNA TGCGCCAGCAGCATAACCGGGACTAGCGGGAGTATGAATGAGCAGTTCTTC. Translating it yields CASSITGTSGSMNEQFF. The gene calls are TRBV5-1 and TRBJ2-1, with 14 bases that match TRBD2. Looked up from germline, CDR1 is SGHRS and CDR2 is YFSETQ. V lost 4 bases, J lost 7 bases, and 10 bases stayed unmatched. The CDR3 has 17 residues.

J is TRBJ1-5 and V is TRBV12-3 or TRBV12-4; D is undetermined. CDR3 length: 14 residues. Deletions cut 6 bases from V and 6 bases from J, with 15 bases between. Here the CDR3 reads CASSPLLAFQPQHF. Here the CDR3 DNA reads TGTGCCAGCAGCCCTCTATTGGCATTTCAGCCCCAGCATTTT.

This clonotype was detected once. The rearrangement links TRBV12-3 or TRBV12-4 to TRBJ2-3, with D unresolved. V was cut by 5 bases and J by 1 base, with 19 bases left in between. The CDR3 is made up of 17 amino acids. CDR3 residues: CASSEFVASAGTDTQYF. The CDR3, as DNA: TGTGCCAGCAGTGAGTTTGTCGCCTCCGCTGGCACAGATACGCAGTATTTT.